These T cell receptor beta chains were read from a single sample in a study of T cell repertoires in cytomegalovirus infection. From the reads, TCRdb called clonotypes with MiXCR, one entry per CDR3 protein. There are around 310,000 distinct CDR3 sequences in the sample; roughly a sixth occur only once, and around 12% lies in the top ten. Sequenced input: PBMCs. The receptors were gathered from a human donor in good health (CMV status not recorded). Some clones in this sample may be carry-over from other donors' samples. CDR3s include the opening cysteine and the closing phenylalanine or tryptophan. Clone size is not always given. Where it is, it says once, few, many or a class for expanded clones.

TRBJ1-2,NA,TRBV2,CASSETRGDGYTF
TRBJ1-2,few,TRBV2,CASSEQGRTF
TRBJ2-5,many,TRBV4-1,CASSQGVTQETQYF
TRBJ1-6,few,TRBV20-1,CSARLQSGSGNSPLHF
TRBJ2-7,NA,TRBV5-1,CASSHGQGDEQYF
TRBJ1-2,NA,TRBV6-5,CASSYSVQGAYGYTF
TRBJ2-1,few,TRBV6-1,CASSPDYNEQFF
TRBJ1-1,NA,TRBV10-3,CATGGRTEAFF
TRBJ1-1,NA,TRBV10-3,CAIRPGQGNTEAFF
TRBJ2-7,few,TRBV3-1,CASSQANVPPYEQYF
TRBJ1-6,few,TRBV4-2,CASSQDWSTPNSPLHF
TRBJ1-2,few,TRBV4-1,CASSQDSGDRGESGYTF
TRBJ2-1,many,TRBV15,CATSRDLGSYNEQFF
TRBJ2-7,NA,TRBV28,CASSLFRYEQYF
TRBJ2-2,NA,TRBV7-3,CASSPQGLGGGELFF
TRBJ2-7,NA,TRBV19,CASSAGTGGGQYF
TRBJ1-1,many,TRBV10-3,CAIRGTGSNTEAFF
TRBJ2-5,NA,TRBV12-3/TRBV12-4,CASSLFSGGVPETQYF
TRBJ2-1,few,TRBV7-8,CASSLAESQSYNEQFF
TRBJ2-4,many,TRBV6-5,CASSYSLGLAKNIQYF
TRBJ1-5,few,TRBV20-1,CSAHTGGALSQPQHF
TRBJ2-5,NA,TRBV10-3,CAISDRQKGTQYF